One sample yielded the 30 T cell receptor beta chains listed below, sequenced in a study of blood T cell repertoires in COVID-19. Produced via immunoSEQ multiplex PCR; TCRdb's table is partial and in-frame only. The sample has approximately 310,000 clones; roughly 87% are singletons. The sequenced material came from peripheral blood. The receptors derive from a middle-aged man with active or convalescent COVID-19.

The genes are TRBV15 and TRBJ2-7, with TRBD1 identical over 8 bases. The trim removed 5 bases at V and 0 bases at J, leaving 6 bases unmatched. Germline lookup yields CDR1 LNHNV and CDR2 YYDKDF (reference sequence). The CDR3 totals 15 residues. CDR3 nucleotides: TGTGCCACCAGCCCCAGGACAGGGAGCTCCTACGAGCAGTACTTC. Protein sequence: CATSPRTGSSYEQYF.

J is TRBJ2-1 and V is TRBV7-3; 12 positions match TRBD2. Trimming at V came to 5 bases and at J to 2 bases, leaving 1 base not matched to a gene. The CDR3 spans 15 residues. Germline CDR1 and CDR2: SGHTA and FQGTGA. In DNA, the CDR3 is TGTGCCAGCAGCCGGACTAGCGGGGCCTACAATGAGCAGTTCTTC. Its protein is CASSRTSGAYNEQFF.

CDR3 sequence reads: CASSPTTRDRVYGYTF. CDR3 coding DNA: TGTGCCAGCTCACCTACTACCCGGGACAGGGTCTATGGCTACACCTTC. The chain links TRBV18 to TRBJ1-2; 9 bases align to TRBD1. CDR3 size: 16 residues. The V gene end was trimmed by 3 bases and the J gene end by 4 bases; junction bases not matched to a gene: 9. CDR1 and CDR2 (germline): KGHSH, LQKENI.

The rearrangement joins TRBV2 to TRBJ1-1; TRBD1 agrees at 7 bases. In germline, CDR1 is SNHLY, CDR2 FYNNEI. There are 13 residues in the CDR3. With V trimmed by 4 bases and J by 7 bases, 6 bases remained unmatched. Here the CDR3 reads CASSVQGWIEAFF. CDR3 in DNA: TGTGCCAGCAGTGTACAGGGGTGGATTGAAGCTTTCTTT.

This clone was detected only once. The rearrangement uses TRBV27 and TRBJ2-2; D may be TRBD1 (6 bases). V was pared by 5 bases and J by 6 bases, with 7 bases between. This CDR3 has 12 amino acids. Germline lookup yields CDR1 MNHEY and CDR2 SMNVEV (reference sequence). The CDR3 DNA sequence: TGTGCCAGCAGTCAGGGGCCCGGGGAGCTGTTTTTT. Its translation: CASSQGPGELFF.

The V gene is TRBV4-2, the J gene TRBJ2-7; the D is unclear. CDR3 size: 15 residues. CDR1 is LGHNA, CDR2 YNFKEQ, per germline. The germline V and J ends were trimmed by 2 bases and 3 bases, with 14 bases remaining between them. The CDR3 here is CASSQQTTPDYEQYF. DNA for the CDR3: TGTGCCAGCAGCCAACAGACAACTCCGGACTACGAGCAGTACTTC.

The chain has TRBV6-1 and TRBJ1-6, with a weak D call TRBD1 (6 bases). The CDR3 is 16 amino acids. V lost 4 bases to trimming and J lost 0 bases, with 10 bases between them. Germline loops: CDR1 MNHNS, CDR2 SASEGT. In DNA form, the CDR3 reads TGTGCCAGCAGTGGGGACATGAGCTCCTATAATTCACCCCTCCACTTT. Translated, it gives CASSGDMSSYNSPLHF.

On this clone itself: The limits of the CDR3 on the DNA are not certain, so only TCRdb's listed CDR3 is given. This chain joins TRBV24-1 and TRBJ2-2; the table's D call of TRBD2 was not tested on the DNA. Germline-derived CDR1 and CDR2 are KGHDR and SFDVKD. The CDR3 has 18 amino acids, counting both end residues. The CDR3 here is CATSVPAGKGWNTGELFF.

V is TRBV5-6 and J is TRBJ2-7; TRBD2 matches at 13 bases. CDR1 SGHDT and CDR2 YYEEEE come from the germline V gene. The CDR3 covers 16 residues. Trimming cost V 4 bases and J 3 bases; bases outside gene matches: 7. CDR3 coding DNA: TGTGCCAGCAGCCCTGGACTAGCGGGGGTTCACTACGAGCAGTACTTC. It yields the protein CASSPGLAGVHYEQYF.

The gene calls are TRBV28 and TRBJ2-1; 13 bases line up with TRBD2. The J segment lost 8 bases and the V segment lost 6 bases, leaving 7 bases of the junction unmatched. This CDR3 is 15 amino acids long. The germline CDR1 and CDR2 sequences are MDHEN and SYDVKM. CDR3 nucleotide sequence: TGTGCCAGCAGCTATCCCGGACTAGCGGGAGATGAGCAGTTCTTC. It translates to CASSYPGLAGDEQFF.

V is TRBV5-6 and J is TRBJ1-3; 7 bases agree with TRBD1. Germline loops: CDR1 SGHDT, CDR2 YYEEEE. The CDR3 length is 15 residues. The V and J ends lost 4 bases and 0 bases, in that order; junction bases with no gene match: 4. This CDR3 reads CASSRQGLSGNTIYF. CDR3 sequence (DNA): TGTGCCAGCAGCCGACAGGGCCTCTCTGGAAACACCATATATTTT.

V gene TRBV28 combines with J gene TRBJ1-5, with 9 nucleotides matching TRBD1. Unmatched junction bases numbered 4, after V lost 5 bases and J lost 2 bases. From germline, CDR1 is MDHEN and CDR2 SYDVKM. This CDR3 has 15 amino acids. CDR3 sequence: CASSGQGSGNQPQHF. The CDR3 bases are TGTGCCAGCAGTGGACAGGGGTCGGGCAATCAGCCCCAGCATTTT. Based on the CDR3 plus reference TRBV28 and TRBJ1-5, the full variable domain is DVKVTQSSRYLVKRTGEKVFLECVQDMDHENMFWYRQDPGLGLRLIYFSYDVKMKEKGDIPEGYSVSREKKERFSLILESASTNQTSMYLCASSGQGSGNQPQHFGDGTRLSIL.

The CDR3 here is CASSHGGTSGDPGTQYF. In DNA form, the CDR3 reads TGCGCCAGCAGCCATGGAGGGACTAGCGGGGACCCGGGTACGCAGTATTTT. V and J are TRBV4-3 and TRBJ2-3; 13 nucleotides line up with TRBD2. The CDR3 has 17 residues. Germline V gene data show CDR1 as LGHNA and CDR2 as YSLEER. The V gene end was trimmed by 3 bases and the J gene end by 8 bases; junction bases not matched to a gene: 11.

This clone was counted a single time. The chain links TRBV3-1 (or the pseudogene TRBV3-2) to TRBJ1-1, with 7 bases identical to TRBD1. This CDR3 has 16 amino acids. Germline V gene lookup returns CDR1 LGHDT and CDR2 YNNKEL (reference sequence). The trim removed 4 bases at V and 2 bases at J, leaving 10 bases unmatched. CDR3: CASSPSYRGFNTEAFF. In DNA form, the CDR3 reads TGTGCCAGCAGCCCGAGCTACAGGGGATTTAACACTGAAGCTTTCTTT.

The gene calls are TRBV3-1 (or the pseudogene TRBV3-2) and TRBJ2-2, with 7 positions matching TRBD1. Germline CDR1 is LGHDT and CDR2 is YNNKEL (reference sequence). J gave up 5 bases and V 7 bases, and 16 bases lay outside the gene matches. This CDR3 spans 17 amino acids. CDR3 in amino acids: CASNLLGGARGTGELFF. The CDR3 DNA reads as TGTGCCAGCAATCTTCTAGGGGGCGCGAGAGGGACCGGGGAGCTGTTTTTT.

For this clone: Additional DNA sequences in this sample encode the identical CDR3. The genes are TRBV5-1 and TRBJ1-4, with TRBD1 as a possible D gene (5 bases). The CDR3 spans 14 residues. The germline V gene has CDR1 SGHRS and CDR2 YFSETQ. The ends were cut back, 1 base at V and 3 bases at J, with 7 bases in the middle. This CDR3 is CASSLQGSNEKLFF. DNA for the CDR3: TGCGCCAGCAGCTTGCAGGGTTCTAATGAAAAACTGTTTTTT.

The rearrangement uses TRBV2 and TRBJ2-1; the match to TRBD2 covers 10 bases. The V gene end was trimmed by 6 bases and the J gene end by 5 bases; junction bases not matched to a gene: 13. Per the germline V gene, CDR1 is SNHLY and CDR2 is FYNNEI. This CDR3 is 17 amino acids long. CDR3 protein: CASRANPTSGIDNEQFF. CDR3 nucleotides: TGTGCCAGCAGGGCCAATCCCACTAGCGGGATCGACAATGAGCAGTTCTTC. Variable domain in full (rest from reference TRBV2 and TRBJ2-1): EPEVTQTPSHQVTQMGQEVILRCVPISNHLYFYWYRQILGQKVEFLVSFYNNEISEKSEIFDDQFSVERPDGSNFTLKIRSTKLEDSAMYFCASRANPTSGIDNEQFFGPGTRLTVL.

The chain links TRBV2 to TRBJ1-4, with a tentative D call TRBD1 (6 bases). There are 15 residues in the CDR3. CDR1 is SNHLY, CDR2 FYNNEI, per germline. The V end lost 4 bases, the J end lost 7 bases, and 16 bases lay between the germline ends. The CDR3 here is CASSALQGASEKLFF. The DNA of the CDR3 is TGTGCCAGCAGTGCCCTACAGGGTGCTTCTGAAAAACTGTTTTTT. Full variable domain (outside the CDR3, taken from reference TRBV2 and TRBJ1-4): EPEVTQTPSHQVTQMGQEVILRCVPISNHLYFYWYRQILGQKVEFLVSFYNNEISEKSEIFDDQFSVERPDGSNFTLKIRSTKLEDSAMYFCASSALQGASEKLFFGSGTQLSVL.

This chain joins TRBV5-4 and TRBJ1-4; TRBD1 matches at 8 bases. Germline values: CDR1 SGHNT, CDR2 YYREEE (reference sequence). V was pared by 5 bases and J by 6 bases, with 9 bases of the junction left unmatched. The CDR3 length is 15 residues. In DNA, the CDR3 is TGTGCCAGCAGGGATGGACAGGGAAGAGATGAAAAACTGTTTTTT. Its protein product is CASRDGQGRDEKLFF.

The rearrangement joins TRBV11-3 to TRBJ2-1; 14 bases agree with TRBD2. CDR1 is SGHNT, CDR2 YENEEA, per germline. The V and J ends lost 4 bases and 9 bases, in that order; junction bases with no gene match: 8. There are 16 residues in the CDR3. The CDR3 nucleotides read TGTGCCAGCAGCTCTGGACTAGCGGGAGGCACCACTGAGCAGTTCTTC. The encoded protein is CASSSGLAGGTTEQFF.

The rearrangement links TRBV12-3 or TRBV12-4 to TRBJ2-7; D gene uncertain. V shed 9 bases and J shed 4 bases, with 16 bases lying between them. The CDR3 spans 13 residues. DNA for the CDR3: TGTGCCAGTACGGGTCTGGATGGATACGAGCAGTACTTC. This codes for CASTGLDGYEQYF.

This sequence joins TRBV19 and TRBJ1-2, with a weak D call TRBD1 (5 bases). This CDR3 has 16 residues. Germline V gene data show CDR1 as LNHDA and CDR2 as SQIVND (reference sequence). Trimming took 1 base from V and 4 from J, leaving 16 bases between them. CDR3 region: CASSIAGLRGGYGYTF. The CDR3 DNA is TGTGCCAGTAGTATAGCGGGGCTCCGCGGGGGCTATGGCTACACCTTC.

This clone was seen a few times. The gene calls are TRBV27 and TRBJ1-5, with D perhaps matching TRBD1 (5 bases). CDR1 is MNHEY, CDR2 SMNVEV, per germline (reference sequence). The CDR3 totals 16 residues. V shed 5 bases and J shed 0 bases, with 14 bases lying between them. The CDR3 sequence: CASSPRAPYSNQPQHF. Here the CDR3 DNA reads TGTGCCAGCAGTCCCAGGGCCCCTTATAGCAATCAGCCCCAGCATTTT.

The chain has TRBV4-2 and TRBJ2-7; D is perhaps TRBD1 (6 bases). V dropped 3 bases and J dropped 3 bases, with 6 bases sitting between them. Germline values: CDR1 LGHNA, CDR2 YNFKEQ. The CDR3 is made up of 12 amino acids. The CDR3 loop is CASSQDSYEQYF. In DNA, the CDR3 is TGTGCCAGCAGCCAGGACAGCTACGAGCAGTACTTC.

The genes are TRBV23-1 and TRBJ2-2; tentatively, D is TRBD1 (6 bases). TRBV23-1 is placed among ORFs of uncertain function. Between the trimmed V and J ends, which lost 6 bases and 0 bases, there was a span of 14 bases. The CDR3 sequence is 16 residues long. CDR3 sequence reads: CASSPGQPANTGELFF. CDR3 sequence (DNA): TGCGCCAGCAGCCCCGGACAGCCCGCGAACACCGGGGAGCTGTTTTTT.

Comments on this clone: Other DNA variants within this sample encode the same CDR3. V and J are TRBV19 and TRBJ2-2, with 10 positions matching TRBD1. The CDR3 loop spans 14 amino acids. With V trimmed by 8 bases and J by 4 bases, 4 bases remained unmatched. Germline V gives CDR1 LNHDA, CDR2 SQIVND (reference sequence). Here the CDR3 reads CASGRTGGTGELFF. CDR3 bases: TGTGCCAGTGGCCGGACAGGGGGCACCGGGGAGCTGTTTTTT.

V and J are TRBV12-5 and TRBJ2-1; 12 bases line up with TRBD1. Trimming took 6 bases from V and 7 from J; bases not matched to a gene: 7. CDR1 is LGHNT, CDR2 FRNRAP, per germline. The CDR3 has 15 amino acids. This chain's CDR3 is CASGPGTGGWNEQFF. As DNA, the CDR3 is TGTGCTAGTGGCCCCGGGACAGGGGGCTGGAATGAGCAGTTCTTC.

In its sample, this clone was seen once. V and J are TRBV30 and TRBJ1-5; a weak D match, TRBD1 (5 bases). The CDR3 runs 15 residues. Per germline, CDR1 GTSNPN and CDR2 SVGIG (reference sequence). V lost 2 bases to trimming and J lost 6 bases, with 17 bases between them. CDR3 region: CAWSRPGLGGQPQHF. The CDR3 coding sequence is TGTGCCTGGAGTAGACCGGGACTGGGGGGTCAGCCCCAGCATTTT.

V usage is TRBV9 and J usage is TRBJ2-1; the match to TRBD2 covers 12 bases. The CDR3 sequence is 15 residues long. After removal of 3 bases from V and 5 bases from J, the junction contained 3 bases not matched to a gene. Germline V gives CDR1 SGDLS, CDR2 YYNGEE. CDR3 in amino acids: CASSARLAGDNEQFF. CDR3 nucleotide sequence: TGTGCCAGCAGCGCGAGACTAGCGGGAGACAATGAGCAGTTCTTC. Based on the CDR3 plus reference TRBV9 and TRBJ2-1, the full variable domain is DSGVTQTPKHLITATGQRVTLRCSPRSGDLSVYWYQQSLDQGLQFLIQYYNGEERAKGNILERFSAQQFPDLHSELNLSSLELGDSALYFCASSARLAGDNEQFFGPGTRLTVL.

Points on this clone: Other nucleotide sequences in the sample specify the same CDR3. This rearrangement joins TRBV7-8 to TRBJ1-1, with 9 positions matching TRBD1. Trimming took 5 bases from V and 4 from J; bases not matched to a gene: 5. Germline assignment: CDR1 SGHVS and CDR2 FQNEAQ. There are 14 residues in the CDR3. The CDR3 coding sequence is TGTGCCAGCAGCCTGGACAGGGGAGGCACTGAAGCTTTCTTT. Protein: CASSLDRGGTEAFF. The full variable domain, its missing parts supplied by reference TRBV7-8 and TRBJ1-1, is GAGVSQSPRYKVAKRGQDVALRCDPISGHVSLFWYQQALGQGPEFLTYFQNEAQLDKSGLPSDRFFAERPEGSVSTLKIQRTQQEDSAVYLCASSLDRGGTEAFFGQGTRLTVV.